The 8 T cell receptor beta chains below were found in one sample sequenced in a study of blood T cell repertoires in COVID-19 (dated by TCRdb to 2020 to 2021). Library generation was performed with the immunoSEQ multiplex PCR assay. This is the immuneACCESS table as TCRdb keeps it, with only in-frame sequences that have V and J called. A part of the clones is gone; compared with another copy, unresolved V genes explain less than half, and the rest is unexplained. The sample table lists 130,000 or so clones, under 90% of them with a count of one. About 2.2% of the sample belongs to the ten largest clones. What was sequenced was PBMCs or T cells enriched from blood (not recorded which). The origin of the receptors is a man aged 40-50 years with acute COVID-19.

V and J are TRBV15 and TRBJ2-3; TRBD2 aligns across 8 bases. With V trimmed by 4 bases and J by 1 base, 7 bases remained unmatched. This CDR3 contains 16 residues. Germline-derived CDR1 and CDR2 are LNHNV and YYDKDF (reference sequence). The CDR3 region has the DNA TGTGCCACCAGCATGGGAGCGGGGGAGGGCACAGATACGCAGTATTTT. Translating it yields CATSMGAGEGTDTQYF.

This rearrangement joins TRBV9 to TRBJ1-5; D gene unclear. The CDR3 runs 15 residues. V shed 0 bases and J shed 4 bases, with 11 bases lying between them. Germline V gene sequence: CDR1 SGDLS, CDR2 YYNGEE. The CDR3 bases are TGTGCCAGCAGCGTAGACGGTCGCCCGAATCAGCCCCAGCATTTT. Translated: CASSVDGRPNQPQHF.

This chain uses TRBV6-4 with TRBJ2-1; 12 bases line up with TRBD2. With V trimmed by 10 bases and J by 8 bases, 15 bases remained unmatched. Germline lookup yields CDR1 MRHNA and CDR2 SNTAGT. This CDR3 is 16 amino acids long. This CDR3 reads CAIRGLAGGLGDEQFF. The CDR3 bases are TGTGCCATCCGAGGGCTAGCGGGGGGGCTGGGCGATGAGCAGTTCTTC.

This chain connects TRBV6-5 to TRBJ1-4, with a possible D match to TRBD1 (6 bases). The CDR3 consists of 14 residues. V was pared by 0 bases and J by 8 bases, with 10 bases between. Germline CDR1 MNHEY, CDR2 SVGAGI. Written as DNA, the CDR3 is TGTGCCAGCAGTTACTCGGCCCAGGGGGAAAAACTGTTTTTT. It yields the protein CASSYSAQGEKLFF.

This chain connects TRBV28 to TRBJ2-6; D unclear. Per the germline V gene, CDR1 is MDHEN and CDR2 is SYDVKM. CDR3 length: 18 residues. The V end was cut by 3 bases, the J end by 4 bases, with 19 bases between. CDR3 in amino acids: CASSFLSGFSVGANVLTF. CDR3 DNA: TGTGCCAGCAGTTTCCTCTCAGGTTTCTCCGTAGGGGCCAACGTCCTGACTTTC.

This clone was observed a handful of times. This sequence joins TRBV28 and TRBJ1-4; D is uncertain. The germline V gene encodes CDR1 MDHEN and CDR2 SYDVKM. This CDR3 is built from 13 residues. V dropped 3 bases and J dropped 8 bases, with 10 bases sitting between them. CDR3 sequence: CASSFQVREKLFF. The DNA of the CDR3 is TGTGCCAGCAGTTTCCAAGTCAGGGAAAAACTGTTTTTT. Full variable domain (remainder filled in from reference TRBV28 and TRBJ1-4): DVKVTQSSRYLVKRTGEKVFLECVQDMDHENMFWYRQDPGLGLRLIYFSYDVKMKEKGDIPEGYSVSREKKERFSLILESASTNQTSMYLCASSFQVREKLFFGSGTQLSVL.

V and J are TRBV12-5 and TRBJ1-2; possibly TRBD1 for D (5 bases). The CDR3 is made up of 15 amino acids. CDR1 and CDR2 from the germline V gene are LGHNT and FRNRAP. The V end lost 1 base, the J end lost 0 bases, and 9 bases lay between the germline ends. In DNA form, the CDR3 reads TGTGCTAGTGGTTTGGAGCGGGGGTCTAACTATGGCTACACCTTC. Its protein product is CASGLERGSNYGYTF. Combining the CDR3 with reference TRBV12-5 and TRBJ1-2 gives the whole variable domain DARVTQTPRHKVTEMGQEVTMRCQPILGHNTVFWYRQTMMQGLELLAYFRNRAPLDDSGMPKDRFSAEMPDATLATLKIQPSEPRDSAVYFCASGLERGSNYGYTFGSGTRLTVV.

The chain recombines TRBV5-1 with TRBJ2-6; unclear D gene. Germline V gene data show CDR1 as SGHRS and CDR2 as YFSETQ. V lost 0 bases, J lost 4 bases, and 11 bases lay in between. This CDR3 contains 16 residues. The CDR3 DNA reads as TGCGCCAGCAGCTTGGTAAGCCCTCCGGGGGCCAACGTCCTGACTTTC. Amino acid sequence: CASSLVSPPGANVLTF.